Each of the 29 T cell receptor beta chains below was sequenced from the same sample in a study of T cells expressing NK-cell markers. TCRdb re-called the 5' RACE reads; every CDR3 protein appears as one record, without DNA. Here the sample table reports 350,000 to 450,000 distinct CDR3 sequences. The sequenced material came from blood T cells: a sorted CD56 or NKG2C T cell subset, CD4+ or CD8+ T cells, or bulk PBMC T cells (not recorded which). The receptors here all came from a man between 18 and 69 years old in good health.

This rearrangement joins TRBV25-1 to TRBJ1-1; the TCRdb D gene call, TRBD1, has no DNA to confirm it. The CDR3 runs to 14 residues. CDR1 is MGHDK and CDR2 is SYGVNS in the germline V gene. The CDR3 protein is CASSIARVGTEAFF. Drawing the rest from reference TRBV25-1 and TRBJ1-1, the complete variable domain is EADIYQTPRYLVIGTGKKITLECSQTMGHDKMYWYQQDPGMELHLIHYSYGVNSTEKGDLSSESTVSRIRTEHFPLTLESARPSHTSQYLCASSIARVGTEAFFGQGTRLTVV.

This chain uses TRBV6-1 with TRBJ2-6. CDR3 length: 15 residues. CDR1 is MNHNS and CDR2 is SASEGT in the germline V gene. The CDR3 here is CASRDNVSGANVLTF.

The chain links TRBV9 to TRBJ2-1; without DNA, the TCRdb call of TRBD2 cannot be checked. CDR3 size: 13 residues. The germline gives CDR1 SGDLS, CDR2 YYNGEE. CDR3 in amino acids: CASSPGTQYEQFF.

The V and J genes are TRBV19 and TRBJ2-1; there is no DNA to check the TCRdb D call of TRBD2. The CDR3 sequence is 15 residues long. Germline CDR1 reads LNHDA; CDR2 reads SQIVND (reference sequence). The CDR3 here is CASSILADSYNEQFF.

The chain employs TRBV24-1 and TRBJ2-5; TCRdb gives TRBD2 as the D gene, but with no DNA this cannot be confirmed. There are 20 residues in the CDR3. Germline V gene lookup returns CDR1 KGHDR and CDR2 SFDVKD. This CDR3 reads CATSDPPGTSGGVLQETQYF.

The chain employs TRBV28 and TRBJ1-1; TCRdb lists TRBD1, though no DNA is available to test this call. Germline V gives CDR1 MDHEN, CDR2 SYDVKM. The CDR3 spans 15 residues. CDR3 residues: CASSPYPGQNTEAFF. The full variable domain, completed using reference TRBV28 and TRBJ1-1, is DVKVTQSSRYLVKRTGEKVFLECVQDMDHENMFWYRQDPGLGLRLIYFSYDVKMKEKGDIPEGYSVSREKKERFSLILESASTNQTSMYLCASSPYPGQNTEAFFGQGTRLTVV.

This chain uses TRBV7-9 with TRBJ2-1; as DNA is missing, the TRBD1 call by TCRdb cannot be tested. CDR1 and CDR2 (germline): SEHNR, FQNEAQ (reference sequence). This CDR3 has 17 amino acids. This CDR3 is CASSPYPRDNSYNEQFF.

The chain joins TRBV28 to TRBJ1-6. The CDR3 is 12 residues long. CDR1 and CDR2 (germline): MDHEN, SYDVKM. The CDR3: CASKSSAKAFHF.

This sequence joins TRBV18 and TRBJ1-4; TCRdb's assignment of TRBD1 cannot be checked, as there is no DNA. The CDR3 loop spans 13 amino acids. Germline CDR1 reads KGHSH; CDR2 reads LQKENI. The chain's CDR3 is CASSRTQNEKLFF.

The genes are TRBV4-1 and TRBJ2-5; with no DNA, the TCRdb D assignment of TRBD2 cannot be verified. From germline, CDR1 is MGHRA and CDR2 YSYEKL. CDR3 size: 15 residues. The CDR3: CASSQWGTSGETQYF.

The gene calls are TRBV7-2 and TRBJ2-7; TCRdb selects TRBD2, and the lack of DNA leaves this call unchecked. CDR1 and CDR2 from the germline V gene are SGHTA and FQGNSA. This CDR3 is 16 amino acids long. The CDR3 loop is CASSLEPAGGAYEQYF.

The rearrangement uses TRBV5-1 and TRBJ1-1. This CDR3 has 14 residues. Germline lookup yields CDR1 SGHRS and CDR2 YFSETQ. Here the CDR3 reads CASSNPPADTEAFF.

This CDR3 is CSARSVGDRITGELFF. This rearrangement joins TRBV20-1 to TRBJ2-2; TCRdb's D call, TRBD1, is unchecked because there is no DNA. The CDR3 sequence is 16 residues long. Per germline, CDR1 DFQATT and CDR2 SNEGSKA (reference sequence).

The chain recombines TRBV29-1 with TRBJ1-2. Germline lookup yields CDR1 SQVTM and CDR2 ANQGSEA. This CDR3 has 14 amino acids. The CDR3 reads CSVVDRDTNYGYTF.

The chain carries TRBV6-2 or TRBV6-3 and TRBJ2-1; TCRdb picks TRBD1, but there is no DNA to check that call. Germline CDR1 and CDR2: MNHEY and SVGEGT. The CDR3 covers 14 residues. This CDR3 reads CAIHGASSYNEQFF.

The J gene is TRBJ2-1, the V gene TRBV29-1; TCRdb outputs TRBD2, but without DNA this stays unchecked. In germline, CDR1 is SQVTM, CDR2 ANQGSEA. This CDR3 comprises 16 residues. The CDR3 region is CSVGTSGGVSYNEQFF.

V and J are TRBV12-3 or TRBV12-4 and TRBJ1-2; TCRdb's assignment of TRBD1 cannot be checked, as there is no DNA. There are 13 residues in the CDR3. CDR3 protein: CASRRQGSYGYTF.

V usage is TRBV2 and J usage is TRBJ2-3; TCRdb's assignment of TRBD2 cannot be checked, as there is no DNA. The germline V gene has CDR1 SNHLY and CDR2 FYNNEI. This CDR3 comprises 14 residues. The CDR3 is CARNLAPSTDTQYF.

CDR3 loop: CASSQVGSYNYGYTF. This chain links TRBV18 with TRBJ1-2. This CDR3 has 15 residues. Germline CDR1 and CDR2: KGHSH and LQKENI.

This chain joins TRBV19 and TRBJ1-5. Germline CDR1 LNHDA, CDR2 SQIVND (reference sequence). The CDR3 has 17 residues. The CDR3 loop is CASSPPGLVLGNQPQHF.

This rearrangement joins TRBV3-1 to TRBJ2-2. The CDR3 totals 14 residues. The germline V gene encodes CDR1 LGHDT and CDR2 YNNKEL (reference sequence). The CDR3 protein is CASSRRAVFGELFF. Using reference TRBV3-1 and TRBJ2-2 for the parts outside the CDR3, the full variable domain is DTAVSQTPKYLVTQMGNDKSIKCEQNLGHDTMYWYKQDSKKFLKIMFSYNNKELIINETVPNRFSPKSPDKAHLNLHINSLELGDSAVYFCASSRRAVFGELFFGEGSRLTVL.

This sequence joins TRBV7-8 and TRBJ1-4. CDR1 is SGHVS, CDR2 FQNEAQ, per germline. This CDR3 is 14 amino acids long. The CDR3 loop reads CASSLSGEGEKLFF.

The rearrangement uses TRBV20-1 and TRBJ2-5; lacking DNA, the TRBD2 call made by TCRdb goes unchecked. CDR3 size: 14 residues. Germline lookup yields CDR1 DFQATT and CDR2 SNEGSKA (reference sequence). Here the CDR3 reads CSAIPSWNRETQYF.

CDR3 sequence: CSASRRGGSVTTSTDTQYF. This chain joins TRBV20-1 and TRBJ2-3; TCRdb's assignment of TRBD2 cannot be checked, as there is no DNA. Germline-derived CDR1 and CDR2 are DFQATT and SNEGSKA (reference sequence). The CDR3 contains 19 residues.

This chain joins TRBV5-4 and TRBJ2-5; the TCRdb call, TRBD1, lacks DNA for checking. Germline V gene sequence: CDR1 SGHNT, CDR2 YYREEE (reference sequence). The CDR3 runs 13 residues. CDR3 protein: CASSPGRSETQYF.

The V call is TRBV6-1, the J call TRBJ1-2; TCRdb's D call of TRBD1 is untestable without DNA. This CDR3 region has 13 residues. Germline V lookup: CDR1 MNHNS, CDR2 SASEGT. CDR3 protein: CASSTGDRDGYTF.

The chain recombines TRBV20-1 with TRBJ1-5; the TRBD1 assignment by TCRdb is unverifiable without DNA. The CDR3 is 14 amino acids. In germline, CDR1 is DFQATT, CDR2 SNEGSKA (reference sequence). The CDR3 reads CSARQSRGSQPQHF.

The genes are TRBV6-4 and TRBJ2-1. The CDR3 has 13 residues. Germline lookup yields CDR1 MRHNA and CDR2 SNTAGT. CDR3 amino acids: CASSPESANEQFF.

V is TRBV5-6 and J is TRBJ2-7; there is no DNA to check the TCRdb D call of TRBD2. The CDR3 is 15 residues long. Looked up from germline, CDR1 is SGHDT and CDR2 is YYEEEE. This chain's CDR3 is CASSSIAGDFYEQYF.